Each of the 13 T cell receptor beta chains below was sequenced from the same sample in a study of metastatic and nonmetastatic thyroid tumors (dated by TCRdb to 2019 to 2021). Preparation of the library involved PCR. The listed sequencing device is Illumina HiSeq 4000. The raw public data were reprocessed by TCRdb itself: fastp quality trimming at Q25, MiXCR clonotype calling, in-frame beta chains only. Here the sample has 5,500 to 7,000 clones; roughly 30% occur a single time. Around 18% of the sample rests with the top ten. None of the patients had been given any treatment before thyroid surgery. The sample consisted of adjacent normal tissue. Receptor source: a female donor with papillary thyroid cancer or a benign thyroid nodule (not recorded which). Some clones in this sample may be carry-over from other donors' samples.

This clone has just a few counts. The germline gene is not matched at one end of the junction; a read error may be the cause. The chain is built from TRBV6-1 and TRBJ2-2, with D tentatively TRBD2 (6 bases). The germline CDR1 and CDR2 sequences are MNHNS and SASEGT. CDR3 length equals 15 residues. CDR3 sequence: CASSNRGAGTGEPFF. In DNA, the CDR3 is TGTGCCAGCAGTAATAGAGGGGCGGGAACCGGGGAGCCGTTTTTT.

This clone was picked up a small number of times. The chain couples TRBV19 to TRBJ1-5; a weak D match, TRBD1 (5 bases). V was trimmed by 4 bases and J by 3 bases, leaving 10 bases between them. CDR3 length: 14 amino acids. CDR1 and CDR2 from the germline V gene are LNHDA and SQIVND (reference sequence). The CDR3 bases are TGTGCCAGTAGTACCGGGGACGCCAATCAGCCCCAGCATTTT. Encoded protein: CASSTGDANQPQHF.

By share, this clone counts as large. This chain uses TRBV10-3 with TRBJ1-2; D remains unclear. From germline, CDR1 is ENHRY and CDR2 SYGVKD. The CDR3 runs 13 residues. V gave up 4 bases and J gave up 6 bases, with 12 bases separating them. CDR3: CAISGTPDHGYTF. The CDR3 nucleotides are TGTGCCATCAGTGGGACCCCGGACCATGGCTACACCTTC.

This clone ranks as medium-sized (0.01 to 0.1%). The chain employs TRBV27 and TRBJ2-7; 10 bases are shared with TRBD2. With V trimmed by 3 bases and J by 7 bases, 9 bases remained unmatched. Germline CDR1 reads MNHEY; CDR2 reads SMNVEV (reference sequence). The CDR3 length is 15 residues. The CDR3 protein is CASSFSSGRAREQYF. DNA for the CDR3: TGTGCCAGCAGTTTTTCTAGCGGGAGAGCAAGGGAGCAGTACTTC.

This clone was detected only a few times. This rearrangement joins TRBV27 to TRBJ2-7; D is unresolved. The CDR3 sequence is 13 residues long. Germline CDR1 and CDR2: MNHEY and SMNVEV (reference sequence). The V gene lost 4 bases and the J gene lost 0 bases, with 7 bases spanning the gap. The chain's CDR3 is CASSSVDSYEQYF. The CDR3 DNA is TGTGCCAGCAGTTCGGTGGACTCCTACGAGCAGTACTTC.

V gene TRBV7-2 combines with J gene TRBJ1-6, with 9 nucleotides matching TRBD1. Trimming at V came to 5 bases and at J to 5 bases, leaving 4 bases not matched to a gene. The CDR3 loop spans 15 amino acids. Germline-derived CDR1 and CDR2 are SGHTA and FQGNSA. The CDR3 spells CASSPRDRDNSPLHF. CDR3 sequence (DNA): TGTGCCAGCAGCCCACGGGACAGGGATAATTCACCCCTCCACTTT.

This chain links TRBV7-3 with TRBJ2-2; 11 nucleotides match TRBD2. Germline loops: CDR1 SGHTA, CDR2 FQGTGA. V lost 4 bases, J lost 6 bases, and 10 bases stayed unmatched. This CDR3 comprises 17 residues. CDR3 protein: CASSYYSGRAGSGELFF. As DNA, the CDR3 is TGTGCCAGCAGCTACTATAGCGGGAGGGCCGGGTCCGGGGAGCTGTTTTTT.

The chain carries TRBV20-1 and TRBJ2-5, with D possibly being TRBD2 (6 bases). The CDR3 consists of 15 residues. Germline V gene sequence: CDR1 DFQATT, CDR2 SNEGSKA (reference sequence). Trimming stripped 6 bases from V and 3 bases from J, with 20 bases between. The CDR3: CSAPTASDMEETQYF. The CDR3 DNA reads as TGCAGTGCCCCAACCGCTAGCGATATGGAAGAGACCCAGTACTTC.

This chain uses TRBV6-1 with TRBJ1-5; 8 nucleotides match TRBD1. CDR1 and CDR2 (germline): MNHNS, SASEGT. Germline trimming cut 6 bases from V and 5 bases from J; bases unmatched to any gene: 6. The CDR3 sequence is 14 residues long. The CDR3 DNA sequence: TGTGCCAGCAGGGACGGACAGGGATATCAGCCCCAGCATTTT. Its protein product is CASRDGQGYQPQHF.

V is TRBV7-2 and J is TRBJ1-1; D may be TRBD1 (5 bases). CDR1 is SGHTA, CDR2 FQGNSA, per germline. V was clipped by 3 bases and J by 3 bases, with 11 bases between them. CDR3 length equals 14 residues. CDR3 protein: CASSLRWDYTEAFF. CDR3 nucleotides: TGTGCCAGCAGCTTGAGATGGGACTACACTGAAGCTTTCTTT.

Note on this clone: One end of the junction does not line up with germline, which may come from a read error. The chain's CDR3 is CGAHGTNTYNEQFF. CDR3 DNA: TGCGGTGCCCACGGGACCAATACCTACAATGAGCAGTTCTTC. The rearrangement uses TRBV20-1 and TRBJ2-1; D assignment may be TRBD1 or TRBD2 (5 bases each). The CDR3 extends over 14 amino acids. CDR1 DFQATT and CDR2 SNEGSKA come from the germline V gene (reference sequence).

The chain carries TRBV20-1 and TRBJ1-1, with 12 positions matching TRBD1. Germline loops: CDR1 DFQATT, CDR2 SNEGSKA (reference sequence). V trimming: 5 bases; J trimming: 7 bases; junction bases outside the gene matches: 20. CDR3 length equals 18 residues. The CDR3 is CSAALSSGQGASGCEAFF. The CDR3, as DNA: TGCAGTGCTGCCCTCTCATCGGGACAGGGGGCGTCGGGGTGTGAAGCTTTCTTT.

DNA for the CDR3: TGCGCCAGCAGCATCGATCGGGATTCACCCCTCCACTTT. It specifies CASSIDRDSPLHF. V usage is TRBV5-1 and J usage is TRBJ1-6, with no clear D. Trimming removed 4 bases at V and 8 bases at J, with 10 bases between. The CDR3 length is 13 residues. Per germline, CDR1 SGHRS and CDR2 YFSETQ.